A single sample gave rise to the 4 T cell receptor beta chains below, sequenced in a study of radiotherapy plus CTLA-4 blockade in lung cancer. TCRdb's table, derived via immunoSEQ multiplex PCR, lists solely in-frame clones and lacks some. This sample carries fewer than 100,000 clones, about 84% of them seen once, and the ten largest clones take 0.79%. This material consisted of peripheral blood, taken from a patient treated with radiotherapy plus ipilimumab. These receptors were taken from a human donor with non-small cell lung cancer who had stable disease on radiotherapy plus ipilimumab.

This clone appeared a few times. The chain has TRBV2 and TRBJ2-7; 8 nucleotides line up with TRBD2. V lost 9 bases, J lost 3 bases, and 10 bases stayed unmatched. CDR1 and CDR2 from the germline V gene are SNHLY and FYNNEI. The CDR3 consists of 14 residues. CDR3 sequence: CARNRRGAGYEQYF. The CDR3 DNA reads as TGTGCCAGGAACAGGCGGGGGGCTGGCTACGAGCAGTACTTC. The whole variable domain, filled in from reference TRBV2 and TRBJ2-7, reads EPEVTQTPSHQVTQMGQEVILRCVPISNHLYFYWYRQILGQKVEFLVSFYNNEISEKSEIFDDQFSVERPDGSNFTLKIRSTKLEDSAMYFCARNRRGAGYEQYFGPGTRLTVT.

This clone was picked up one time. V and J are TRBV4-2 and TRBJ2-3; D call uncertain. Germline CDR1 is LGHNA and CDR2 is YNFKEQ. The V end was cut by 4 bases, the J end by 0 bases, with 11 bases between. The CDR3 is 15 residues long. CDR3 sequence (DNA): TGTGCCAGCAGCCTTGGGTCGCTGAGCACAGATACGCAGTATTTT. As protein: CASSLGSLSTDTQYF.

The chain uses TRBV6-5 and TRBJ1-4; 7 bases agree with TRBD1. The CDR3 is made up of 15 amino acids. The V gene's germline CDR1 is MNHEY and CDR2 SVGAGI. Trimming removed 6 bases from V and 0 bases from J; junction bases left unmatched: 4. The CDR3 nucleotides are TGTGCCAGCAGGGACAGGCTAGCAACTAATGAAAAACTGTTTTTT. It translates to CASRDRLATNEKLFF.

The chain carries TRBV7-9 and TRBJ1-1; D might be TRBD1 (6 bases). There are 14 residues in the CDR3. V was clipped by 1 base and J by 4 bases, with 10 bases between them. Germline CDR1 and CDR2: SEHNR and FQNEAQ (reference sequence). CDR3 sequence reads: CASSLDRGGTEAFF. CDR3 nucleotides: TGTGCCAGCAGCTTAGATAGGGGGGGCACTGAAGCTTTCTTT.